This T cell receptor beta chain was captured in a study of blood T cell repertoires in COVID-19. Repertoires were generated with immunoSEQ multiplex PCR, while TCRdb's copy carries only in-frame clones and drops some. In the table there are around 400,000 clones, 89% of which are singletons. Source material: PBMCs or T cells enriched from blood (not recorded which). This clonotype originated in a woman aged 30 to 39 who had recovered from COVID-19.

The CDR3 protein is CASASGSVGGEQYF. CDR3 bases: TGTGCCTCGGCCAGCGGCTCAGTTGGTGGCGAGCAGTACTTC. The chain has TRBV30 and TRBJ2-7, with D possibly being TRBD2 (5 bases). The germline V gene encodes CDR1 GTSNPN and CDR2 SVGIG (reference sequence). The CDR3 spans 14 residues. V shed 7 bases and J shed 6 bases, with 22 bases lying between them.